These 26 T cell receptor beta chains came from one sample sequenced in a study of glioma-infiltrating T cells. The iRepertoire nested amplicon-rescue multiplex PCR amplified TCR alpha and beta CDR3s from RNA. TCRdb fed the multiplex PCR reads into MiXCR, producing one record per CDR3 protein. The data contain some 85,000 distinct CDR3 sequences, around a quarter of them singletons. The sequenced material came from glioma tissue, nonneoplastic brain tissue, or PBMCs (not recorded which). The source of these receptors is a human donor with low-grade glioma or glioblastoma, undergoing nonglioma brain surgery, or in good health (not recorded which).

This clonotype was picked up many times. The chain recombines TRBV7-6 with TRBJ2-3, with D tentatively TRBD1 or TRBD2 (6 bases each). The CDR3 runs 14 residues. With 8 bases removed from V and 0 bases from J, the gap between germline ends came to 12 bases. Germline CDR1 reads SGHVS; CDR2 reads FNYEAQ. CDR3 nucleotides: TGTGCCAGCGTTCGGGGGCTAAGCACAGATACGCAGTATTTT. Its protein is CASVRGLSTDTQYF.

This clonotype was seen a few times. This rearrangement joins TRBV12-3 or TRBV12-4 to TRBJ2-5; 10 bases match TRBD2. The CDR3 has 15 residues. V gave up 7 bases and J gave up 4 bases; unmatched junction bases: 9. CDR3 sequence (DNA): TGTGCCAGCAACCTTAGCGGGAGGTTCCCAGAGACCCAGTACTTC. Its translation is CASNLSGRFPETQYF.

The CDR3 nucleotides read TGCAGTGCCAAAGCTGGTGGGGGAGGTTCACCCCTCCACTTT. The encoded protein is CSAKAGGGGSPLHF. V is TRBV20-1 and J is TRBJ1-6; tentatively, D is TRBD1 (5 bases). The CDR3 loop spans 14 amino acids. The V end lost 6 bases, the J end lost 9 bases, and 18 bases lay between the germline ends. The germline V gene encodes CDR1 DFQATT and CDR2 SNEGSKA (reference sequence).

This clonotype came up many times. J is TRBJ2-1 and V is TRBV27, with 9 bases identical to TRBD2. This CDR3 comprises 16 residues. Per germline, CDR1 MNHEY and CDR2 SMNVEV (reference sequence). The J segment lost 3 bases and the V segment lost 5 bases, leaving 8 bases of the junction unmatched. CDR3 loop: CASSPRLAVNYNEQFF. The CDR3 DNA is TGTGCCAGCAGTCCACGACTAGCGGTGAACTACAATGAGCAGTTCTTC.

This clonotype showed up many times. The chain uses TRBV4-2 and TRBJ1-1; D gene uncertain. Germline V gene lookup returns CDR1 LGHNA and CDR2 YNFKEQ. The V end lost 4 bases, the J end lost 1 base, and 7 bases lay between the germline ends. This CDR3 contains 13 residues. The CDR3 DNA sequence: TGTGCCAGCAGCCCTACAACGAACACTGAAGCTTTCTTT. This sequence encodes CASSPTTNTEAFF.

In DNA, the CDR3 is TGTGCCAGCAGCCCAGGGAGAGATCAGCCCCAGCATTTT. The encoded protein is CASSPGRDQPQHF. The J gene is TRBJ1-5, the V gene TRBV7-8; possibly TRBD1 for D (5 bases). This CDR3 spans 13 amino acids. The V end was cut by 5 bases, the J end by 5 bases, with 10 bases between. CDR1 SGHVS and CDR2 FQNEAQ come from the germline V gene.

This clonotype was detected many times. The rearrangement uses TRBV4-1 and TRBJ2-3; perhaps TRBD2 as D (6 bases). The CDR3 totals 16 residues. Germline assignment: CDR1 MGHRA and CDR2 YSYEKL. Trimming took off 1 base at V and 0 bases at J, with 11 bases between the two ends. The CDR3 loop reads CASSQGAGTSTDTQYF. The CDR3 DNA reads TGCGCCAGCAGCCAAGGAGCCGGGACTAGCACAGATACGCAGTATTTT.

This clonotype appeared many times. The chain couples TRBV3-1 to TRBJ2-5, with a tentative D call TRBD1 (5 bases). The CDR3 loop spans 14 amino acids. The germline V and J ends were trimmed by 3 bases and 0 bases, with 8 bases remaining between them. The germline gives CDR1 LGHDT, CDR2 YNNKEL (reference sequence). The CDR3 nucleotides are TGTGCCAGCAGCCACAAGGGGAACCAAGAGACCCAGTACTTC. Encoded protein: CASSHKGNQETQYF.

This clonotype was seen ten or more times. The V call is TRBV12-3 or TRBV12-4, the J call TRBJ1-1, with TRBD1 as a possible D gene (5 bases). This CDR3 spans 16 amino acids. The V end was cut by 5 bases, the J end by 1 base, with 17 bases between. The DNA of the CDR3 is TGTGCCAGCAGTCCTGGGGGGTGGCTAAAGAACACTGAAGCTTTCTTT. It yields the protein CASSPGGWLKNTEAFF.

The chain joins TRBV7-9 to TRBJ1-1; D is unclear. The CDR3 covers 16 residues. Trimming took 4 bases from V and 0 from J, leaving 15 bases between them. The germline gives CDR1 SEHNR, CDR2 FQNEAQ (reference sequence). As DNA, the CDR3 is TGTGCCAGCAGCTCCCAAGGGCAGAGCATGAACACTGAAGCTTTCTTT. Amino acids: CASSSQGQSMNTEAFF.

Concerning this clonotype itself: A much larger clone sits a single nucleotide away, making a read error possible. This chain connects TRBV28 to TRBJ1-2, with D possibly matching TRBD1 (6 bases). The CDR3 extends over 13 amino acids. The germline V gene encodes CDR1 MDHEN and CDR2 SYDVKM. CDR3: CASRPTGNYVYTF. The CDR3 coding sequence is TGTGCCAGCAGACCGACAGGCAACTATGTCTACACCTTC.

This clonotype was detected many times. The chain recombines TRBV6-2 or TRBV6-3 with TRBJ2-1; TRBD2 agrees at 10 bases. V was clipped by 6 bases and J by 12 bases; unmatched bases: 17. The germline gives CDR1 MNHEY, CDR2 SVGEGT. The CDR3 has 16 residues. The CDR3 reads CASRRSLAGEPIGQFF. CDR3 bases: TGTGCCAGCAGGCGGTCGCTAGCGGGGGAGCCAATTGGGCAGTTCTTC.

A few counts support this clonotype. No conserved phenylalanine or tryptophan is present at the end of the CDR3, so a read error is the likely explanation. The J gene is TRBJ2-7, the V gene TRBV27; 7 bases line up with TRBD1. Looked up from germline, CDR1 is MNHEY and CDR2 is SMNVEV (reference sequence). Germline trimming cut 5 bases from V and 2 bases from J; bases unmatched to any gene: 18. This CDR3 comprises 18 residues. The CDR3 here is CASSPSRTGRIRPYEQYL. CDR3 bases: TGTGCCAGCAGTCCTAGCCGGACAGGCCGTATAAGGCCCTACGAGCAGTACCTC.

As for this clonotype: One base away lies a much larger clone, so this may be a sequencing read error. The V gene is TRBV5-4, the J gene TRBJ1-2; D gene ambiguous. The germline gives CDR1 SGHNT, CDR2 YYREEE (reference sequence). The CDR3 sequence is 13 residues long. CDR3 protein: CASTLGHNYDYTF. The CDR3 region has the DNA TGTGCCAGCACACTAGGCCATAACTATGACTACACCTTC.

V and J are TRBV12-3 or TRBV12-4 and TRBJ1-3; D gene unclear. This CDR3 comprises 13 residues. V was shortened by 9 bases and J by 1 base, with 10 bases between the two germline ends. The CDR3 nucleotides read TGTGCCAGGACCTCCTGGTCTGGAAACACCATATATTTT. Its translation: CARTSWSGNTIYF.

There are many counts of this clonotype. The CDR3 DNA reads TGTGCCAGCAGTCGGACGGTCTATAGGGGGGCCGTCTACGAGCAGTACTTC. Amino acid sequence: CASSRTVYRGAVYEQYF. V gene TRBV2 combines with J gene TRBJ2-7; the D gene could be TRBD1 or TRBD2 (6 bases each). The CDR3 has 17 amino acids. V shed 5 bases and J shed 3 bases, with 23 bases lying between them. Germline V CDR1 and CDR2: SNHLY, FYNNEI.

This clonotype appeared a single time. A much larger clone lies a single base off, so this may be a read error. The chain employs TRBV18 and TRBJ2-5; D uncertain. Looked up from germline, CDR1 is KGHSH and CDR2 is LQKENI. This CDR3 spans 14 amino acids. The CDR3 here is CASPPAPYQETQYF. CDR3 nucleotide sequence: TGTGCCAGCCCACCAGCCCCGTACCAAGAGACCCAGTACTTC.

J is TRBJ2-3 and V is TRBV12-3 or TRBV12-4, with 13 bases aligning to TRBD2. The CDR3 extends over 16 amino acids. V lost 6 bases, J lost 2 bases, and 5 bases stayed unmatched. The CDR3 coding sequence is TGTGCCAGCAGCCCGGGACTAGCGGGATTCACAGATACGCAGTATTTT. Amino acids: CASSPGLAGFTDTQYF.

This chain connects TRBV29-1 to TRBJ2-7; D may be TRBD1 (7 bases). This CDR3 has 15 amino acids. Germline V gives CDR1 SQVTM, CDR2 ANQGSEA. V gave up 6 bases and J gave up 0 bases, with 18 bases separating them. The CDR3 is CSVDSGGYVSYEQYF. Here the CDR3 DNA reads TGCAGCGTAGATTCAGGGGGGTACGTCTCCTACGAGCAGTACTTC.

On this clonotype itself: This could be a read error, since a much larger clone is one nucleotide away. The genes are TRBV12-3 or TRBV12-4 and TRBJ1-2; the D is unclear. This CDR3 contains 15 residues. The CDR3 is CASTLWSIANYGCTF. CDR3 nucleotides: TGTGCCAGCACCTTATGGTCCATCGCTAACTATGGCTGCACCTTC.

This clonotype was found many times. The CDR3, as DNA: TGTGCCAGCAGCCAAGTGAAAGGGTCTTTCACTGAAGCTTTCTTT. Protein sequence: CASSQVKGSFTEAFF. This rearrangement joins TRBV14 to TRBJ1-1; no clear D gene. From germline, CDR1 is SGHDN and CDR2 FVKESK. This CDR3 contains 15 residues. V was clipped by 1 base and J by 4 bases, with 13 bases between them.

This clonotype was seen ten or more times. V and J are TRBV20-1 and TRBJ2-7; 7 positions agree with TRBD1. The length of the CDR3 is 14 residues. Germline assignment: CDR1 DFQATT and CDR2 SNEGSKA (reference sequence). With 2 bases clipped from V and 2 bases from J, the junction kept 6 bases outside the gene matches. The CDR3 loop reads CSARLQGTPYEQYF. The CDR3 DNA follows: TGCAGTGCTAGACTACAGGGGACCCCCTACGAGCAGTACTTC.

This clonotype was picked up many times. The chain couples TRBV7-9 to TRBJ1-1, with D tentatively TRBD1 (5 bases). The CDR3 is 14 amino acids. Germline-derived CDR1 and CDR2 are SEHNR and FQNEAQ (reference sequence). V dropped 3 bases and J dropped 0 bases, with 8 bases sitting between them. CDR3 coding DNA: TGTGCCAGCAGCTTCGACAGCCTGAACACTGAAGCTTTCTTT. Protein sequence: CASSFDSLNTEAFF. The full variable domain, rest sourced from reference TRBV7-9 and TRBJ1-1, is DTGVSQNPRHKITKRGQNVTFRCDPISEHNRLYWYRQTLGQGPEFLTYFQNEAQLEKSRLLSDRFSAERPKGSFSTLEIQRTEQGDSAMYLCASSFDSLNTEAFFGQGTRLTVV.

This clonotype occurred a few times. V usage is TRBV19 and J usage is TRBJ2-5, with TRBD2 matching 11 bases. Unmatched junction bases numbered 11, after V lost 6 bases and J lost 5 bases. CDR1 LNHDA and CDR2 SQIVND come from the germline V gene (reference sequence). This CDR3 is 16 amino acids long. The CDR3 is CASSPTSGTLRETQYF. CDR3 nucleotide sequence: TGTGCCAGTAGCCCGACTAGCGGGACGCTACGGGAGACCCAGTACTTC.

This clonotype was seen repeatedly, ten times or more. The chain has TRBV20-1 and TRBJ2-3; TRBD2 is a possible D gene (6 bases). The CDR3 has 14 amino acids. With 4 bases removed from V and 4 bases from J, the gap between germline ends came to 15 bases. Germline V gene data show CDR1 as DFQATT and CDR2 as SNEGSKA (reference sequence). This CDR3 is CSANPASDPDTQYF. The CDR3 coding sequence is TGCAGTGCTAACCCGGCTAGCGACCCAGATACGCAGTATTTT.

J is TRBJ2-7 and V is TRBV6-2 or TRBV6-3; 7 bases line up with TRBD2. There are 13 residues in the CDR3. Per the germline V gene, CDR1 is MNHEY and CDR2 is SVGEGT. V shed 6 bases and J 8 bases; nucleotides not matched to a gene: 10. This CDR3 reads CASSTTSVTKQYF. The CDR3 coding sequence is TGTGCCAGCAGCACCACTAGCGTCACTAAGCAGTACTTC.